The 31 T cell receptor beta chains listed next were all sequenced from one sample in a study of blood T cell repertoires in COVID-19 (dated by TCRdb to 2018 to 2021). To prepare the library, the immunoSEQ multiplex PCR assay was applied. TCRdb stores this immuneACCESS table with in-frame sequences only. Part of the clones is absent; in the studies checked, under half of the shortfall reflects unresolved V genes, and no reason is known for the rest. This sample has roughly 52,000 clones in its table, and 86% of those were observed once. 20% to 25% of the sample rests with the top ten. Sequenced sample: peripheral blood. Receptors were obtained from a woman of 80 years or more with acute or convalescent COVID-19.

This sequence joins TRBV6-1 and TRBJ2-1; 12 nucleotides line up with TRBD2. CDR3 length: 16 amino acids. Unmatched junction bases numbered 5, after V lost 1 base and J lost 7 bases. Germline V gene sequence: CDR1 MNHNS, CDR2 SASEGT. The CDR3 sequence is CASSEETSGSWNEQFF. DNA for the CDR3: TGTGCCAGCAGTGAAGAGACTAGCGGGAGTTGGAATGAGCAGTTCTTC.

V and J are TRBV20-1 and TRBJ2-5; 7 bases match TRBD2. With V trimmed by 7 bases and J by 2 bases, 1 base remained unmatched. Germline loops: CDR1 DFQATT, CDR2 SNEGSKA (reference sequence). This CDR3 spans 11 amino acids. CDR3 amino acids: CSGSGQETQYF. The DNA of the CDR3 is TGCAGTGGTAGCGGGCAAGAGACCCAGTACTTC.

This chain links TRBV12-3 or TRBV12-4 with TRBJ1-6; the D gene is possibly TRBD1 (6 bases). The CDR3 extends over 13 amino acids. Trimming took off 5 bases at V and 7 bases at J, with 9 bases between the two ends. Here the CDR3 DNA reads TGTGCCAGCAGTAGTACAGGGAATTCACCCCTCCACTTT. This encodes CASSSTGNSPLHF.

This clone was recorded once. This chain connects TRBV5-1 to TRBJ2-4; possible D gene TRBD2, 6 bases. Germline V lookup: CDR1 SGHRS, CDR2 YFSETQ. The length of the CDR3 is 12 residues. Between the trimmed V and J ends, which lost 7 bases and 9 bases, there was a span of 14 bases. The CDR3 DNA sequence: TGCGCCAGCCAAGGGGACGGGAGCATTCAGTACTTC. It translates to CASQGDGSIQYF.

This clone was found once. The gene calls are TRBV3-1 (or the pseudogene TRBV3-2) and TRBJ1-6, with 10 bases fitting TRBD1. The CDR3 is made up of 17 amino acids. Germline assignment: CDR1 LGHDT and CDR2 YNNKEL (reference sequence). V lost 6 bases to trimming and J lost 2 bases; unmatched junction nucleotides: 7. Here the CDR3 reads CASRKGTGATYNSPLHF. The CDR3 coding sequence is TGTGCCAGCAGAAAGGGGACAGGGGCGACCTATAATTCACCCCTCCACTTT.

The rearrangement uses TRBV19 and TRBJ2-7, with 7 bases identical to TRBD2. CDR1 and CDR2 from the germline V gene are LNHDA and SQIVND (reference sequence). The junction had 6 bases not matched to a gene; V was cut back by 1 base and J by 3 bases. CDR3 length: 15 residues. Written as DNA, the CDR3 is TGTGCCAGTAGTATAGGAGCGGGGAGAGACTACGAGCAGTACGTC. It specifies CASSIGAGRDYEQYV.

The rearrangement uses TRBV11-3 and TRBJ2-1; TRBD2 matches 7 bases. Germline loops: CDR1 SGHNT, CDR2 YENEEA. The CDR3 length is 14 residues. The V gene end was trimmed by 5 bases and the J gene end by 3 bases; junction bases not matched to a gene: 4. CDR3 nucleotide sequence: TGTGCCAGCAGCACCGGACTAGGCTACAATGAGCAGTTCTTC. This gives the protein CASSTGLGYNEQFF. Using reference TRBV11-3 and TRBJ2-1 for the parts outside the CDR3, the full variable domain is EAGVVQSPRYKIIEKKQPVAFWCNPISGHNTLYWYLQNLGQGPELLIRYENEEAVDDSQLPKDRFSAERLKGVDSTLKIQPAELGDSAVYLCASSTGLGYNEQFFGPGTRLTVL.

The CDR3 DNA reads TGTGCCAGCAGCCAAGATCGACAGGGTTTGGTTGTAAGCTCTGGGGCCAACGTCCTGACTTTC. It is translated as CASSQDRQGLVVSSGANVLTF. The V gene is TRBV4-2, the J gene TRBJ2-6, with 7 bases that match TRBD1. The CDR3 is 21 residues long. V was clipped by 0 bases and J by 0 bases; unmatched bases: 14. The germline CDR1 and CDR2 sequences are LGHNA and YNFKEQ.

The chain uses TRBV5-1 and TRBJ1-2, with 7 bases matching TRBD1. The germline V gene has CDR1 SGHRS and CDR2 YFSETQ. The J segment lost 8 bases and the V segment lost 0 bases, leaving 4 bases of the junction unmatched. The CDR3 has 13 residues. CDR3 nucleotides: TGCGCCAGCAGCTTGGCGGAGGGGGCGGGCTACACCTTC. Translation: CASSLAEGAGYTF.

This clone was seen only once. The rearrangement joins TRBV5-1 to TRBJ2-3, with 8 bases that match TRBD1. Germline CDR1 reads SGHRS; CDR2 reads YFSETQ. J gave up 2 bases and V 4 bases, and 6 bases lay outside the gene matches. The CDR3 spans 15 residues. The CDR3 DNA reads TGCGCCAGCAGCCTGGCGGGACAGGCCACAGATACGCAGTATTTT. Protein: CASSLAGQATDTQYF.

The V gene is TRBV5-1, the J gene TRBJ2-5, with 10 bases lining up with TRBD1. Germline-derived CDR1 and CDR2 are SGHRS and YFSETQ. The CDR3 consists of 15 residues. Trimming at V came to 4 bases and at J to 2 bases, leaving 5 bases not matched to a gene. CDR3: CASSPDRGTQETQYF. The CDR3 DNA sequence: TGCGCCAGCAGCCCGGACAGGGGGACACAAGAGACCCAGTACTTC.

V is TRBV3-1 (or the pseudogene TRBV3-2) and J is TRBJ1-5, with D possibly being TRBD1 (6 bases). Germline V gene lookup returns CDR1 LGHDT and CDR2 YNNKEL (reference sequence). The CDR3 is 14 residues long. The V end was cut by 5 bases, the J end by 5 bases, with 13 bases between. The CDR3 nucleotides read TGTGCCAGCAGCACACAGGGTCATCATCAGCCCCAGCATTTT. It codes for CASSTQGHHQPQHF.

The V gene is TRBV18, the J gene TRBJ1-2; TRBD1 might be the D (6 bases). The CDR3 length is 15 residues. Trimming took 3 bases from V and 5 from J, leaving 16 bases between them. Germline CDR1 reads KGHSH; CDR2 reads LQKENI. CDR3 sequence: CASSPGTPQGYGYTF. The CDR3 nucleotides are TGTGCCAGCTCACCCGGGACACCCCAGGGGTATGGCTACACCTTC.

This rearrangement joins TRBV4-1 to TRBJ2-3, with TRBD2 as a possible D gene (7 bases). This CDR3 has 16 residues. With 2 bases removed from V and 3 bases from J, the gap between germline ends came to 15 bases. Germline V gene lookup returns CDR1 MGHRA and CDR2 YSYEKL. The CDR3 DNA sequence: TGCGCCAGCAGCCAACCTCAGGGGAGGGGTACAGATACGCAGTATTTT. The encoded protein is CASSQPQGRGTDTQYF.

The chain employs TRBV10-3 and TRBJ1-5; the D is unclear. The CDR3 spans 12 residues. The ends were cut back, 2 bases at V and 10 bases at J, with 9 bases in the middle. Germline loops: CDR1 ENHRY, CDR2 SYGVKD. This CDR3 reads CAISEPRLPQHF. The CDR3 DNA reads TGTGCCATCAGTGAGCCGCGGCTACCCCAGCATTTT.

The J gene is TRBJ2-2, the V gene TRBV3-1 (or the pseudogene TRBV3-2); perhaps TRBD1 as D (6 bases). CDR3 length: 15 residues. Deletions cut 4 bases from V and 0 bases from J, with 9 bases between. The germline CDR1 and CDR2 sequences are LGHDT and YNNKEL (reference sequence). Here the CDR3 reads CASSRDTTNTGELFF. In nucleotides, the CDR3 is TGTGCCAGCAGCCGGGACACTACGAACACCGGGGAGCTGTTTTTT.

The chain has TRBV15 and TRBJ2-3; D is perhaps TRBD2 (5 bases). This CDR3 is 15 amino acids long. Trimming removed 3 bases from V and 4 bases from J, with 14 bases in between. CDR1 and CDR2 (germline): LNHNV, YYDKDF (reference sequence). The CDR3: CATSSRWGVSDTQYF. CDR3 in DNA: TGTGCCACCAGCAGTCGGTGGGGAGTCTCAGATACGCAGTATTTT.

V usage is TRBV5-6 and J usage is TRBJ2-4, with 9 bases lining up with TRBD2. Germline trimming cut 2 bases from V and 9 bases from J; bases unmatched to any gene: 12. From germline, CDR1 is SGHDT and CDR2 YYEEEE. The CDR3 runs 16 residues. The CDR3 loop is CASSFLSSGNQGIQYF. The CDR3 DNA reads as TGTGCCAGCAGCTTTTTGTCTAGCGGGAACCAGGGCATTCAGTACTTC.

The chain recombines TRBV19 with TRBJ1-4, with D perhaps matching TRBD1 (5 bases). The CDR3 runs 15 residues. Germline V CDR1 and CDR2: LNHDA, SQIVND (reference sequence). Trimming shortened V by 5 bases and J by 13 bases, and 23 bases separated the two germline ends. The DNA of the CDR3 is TGTGCCAGTAGTTCGACGTGGGACTTATCTAGGGGACTGTTTTTT. Translating it yields CASSSTWDLSRGLFF.

V is TRBV15 and J is TRBJ2-7; 9 nucleotides align to TRBD1. V gave up 8 bases and J gave up 1 base; unmatched junction bases: 6. This CDR3 comprises 14 residues. The germline CDR1 and CDR2 sequences are LNHNV and YYDKDF (reference sequence). The CDR3 region has the DNA TGTGCCACCCGGCGGGACAGGGTTTCCTACGAGCAGTACTTC. It is translated as CATRRDRVSYEQYF.

There are a few counts of this clone. The rearrangement joins TRBV2 to TRBJ2-7, with 9 positions matching TRBD1. Unmatched junction bases numbered 12, after V lost 6 bases and J lost 6 bases. From germline, CDR1 is SNHLY and CDR2 FYNNEI. There are 15 residues in the CDR3. For the CDR3, the DNA is TGTGCCAGCAGACCGGGACAGGGTCGTCTCAGCGAGCAGTACTTC. Its protein is CASRPGQGRLSEQYF.

The rearrangement joins TRBV7-8 to TRBJ1-2; D possibly corresponds to TRBD1 (5 bases). CDR1 SGHVS and CDR2 FQNEAQ come from the germline V gene. There are 14 residues in the CDR3. Trimming left V 4 bases short and J 1 base short, with 10 bases between. The CDR3 region is CASSSREDNYGYTF. The CDR3 nucleotides read TGTGCCAGCAGCTCCAGGGAGGATAACTATGGCTACACCTTC.

CDR3 bases: TGTGCCAGCAGCCCCCGACTAGCGGGGGGTCGTGGGACCCAGTACTTC. Translation gives CASSPRLAGGRGTQYF. The rearrangement uses TRBV3-1 (or the pseudogene TRBV3-2) and TRBJ2-5, with TRBD2 identical over 13 bases. The junction had 9 bases not matched to a gene; V was cut back by 4 bases and J by 7 bases. The CDR3 runs to 16 residues. Germline V gives CDR1 LGHDT, CDR2 YNNKEL (reference sequence).

The rearrangement uses TRBV27 and TRBJ2-5, with 8 nucleotides matching TRBD2. The CDR3 has 13 amino acids. Germline V gives CDR1 MNHEY, CDR2 SMNVEV (reference sequence). The J segment lost 4 bases and the V segment lost 6 bases, leaving 4 bases of the junction unmatched. For the CDR3, the DNA is TGTGCCAGCAGCTCCCGGGGGGGAGAGACCCAGTACTTC. It translates to CASSSRGGETQYF.

The chain couples TRBV2 to TRBJ1-3; a weak D match, TRBD1 (6 bases). The V end was cut by 9 bases, the J end by 0 bases, with 9 bases between. The CDR3 runs to 13 residues. The germline V gene encodes CDR1 SNHLY and CDR2 FYNNEI. CDR3 coding DNA: TGTGCCAGTACACAGGGCTCTGGAAACACCATATATTTT. Protein sequence: CASTQGSGNTIYF. Using reference TRBV2 and TRBJ1-3 for the parts outside the CDR3, the full variable domain is EPEVTQTPSHQVTQMGQEVILRCVPISNHLYFYWYRQILGQKVEFLVSFYNNEISEKSEIFDDQFSVERPDGSNFTLKIRSTKLEDSAMYFCASTQGSGNTIYFGEGSWLTVV.

This chain joins TRBV10-1 and TRBJ2-3, with 8 bases lining up with TRBD2. J gave up 1 base and V 3 bases, and 3 bases lay outside the gene matches. This CDR3 is built from 15 residues. Germline loops: CDR1 WNHNN, CDR2 SYGVQD (reference sequence). CDR3 protein: CASSDHSGGTDTQYF. The CDR3 DNA reads TGCGCCAGCAGTGACCATAGCGGGGGCACAGATACGCAGTATTTT.

The chain carries TRBV6-5 and TRBJ2-3, with 7 bases matching TRBD1. V shed 8 bases and J 3 bases; nucleotides not matched to a gene: 11. The germline V gene has CDR1 MNHEY and CDR2 SVGAGI. This CDR3 comprises 15 residues. CDR3 in amino acids: CASPGVPTGTDTQYF. The CDR3 DNA sequence: TGTGCCAGCCCTGGAGTGCCGACAGGGACAGATACGCAGTATTTT.

The V and J genes are TRBV21-1 and TRBJ2-1; no DNA check was done on the table's D call, TRBD2. TRBV21-1 is recorded as a pseudogene. The CDR3 length is 15 residues. The CDR3 nucleotides are TGTGCCAGCAGCACTATATCACGAGACTACAATGAGCAGTTCTTC. Protein product: CASSTISRDYNEQFF.

In this sample, this clone turned up once. The chain recombines TRBV20-1 with TRBJ1-2, with D perhaps TRBD1 (6 bases). The V end lost 3 bases, the J end lost 4 bases, and 18 bases lay between the germline ends. CDR1 is DFQATT and CDR2 is SNEGSKA in the germline V gene (reference sequence). The CDR3 totals 15 residues. The CDR3 spells CSASVFGGGGYGYTF. In DNA form, the CDR3 reads TGCAGTGCTAGTGTCTTCGGGGGAGGGGGCTATGGCTACACCTTC.

J is TRBJ2-1 and V is TRBV15; D perhaps matches TRBD1 (6 bases). Per the germline V gene, CDR1 is LNHNV and CDR2 is YYDKDF (reference sequence). Trimming pared 2 bases from V and 10 bases from J, leaving 18 bases between. This CDR3 contains 15 residues. In DNA, the CDR3 is TGTGCCACCAGCAGACCGACCTCCAGGGGCGGAGAGCAGTTCTTC. This translates into CATSRPTSRGGEQFF.

The genes are TRBV5-1 and TRBJ2-2; tentative D call: TRBD2 (5 bases). The germline V gene encodes CDR1 SGHRS and CDR2 YFSETQ. With 4 bases removed from V and 6 bases from J, the gap between germline ends came to 10 bases. This CDR3 is 13 amino acids long. The CDR3 DNA reads TGCGCCAGCAGCAGTAGCGTCGCCGGGGAGCTGTTTTTT. It specifies CASSSSVAGELFF.